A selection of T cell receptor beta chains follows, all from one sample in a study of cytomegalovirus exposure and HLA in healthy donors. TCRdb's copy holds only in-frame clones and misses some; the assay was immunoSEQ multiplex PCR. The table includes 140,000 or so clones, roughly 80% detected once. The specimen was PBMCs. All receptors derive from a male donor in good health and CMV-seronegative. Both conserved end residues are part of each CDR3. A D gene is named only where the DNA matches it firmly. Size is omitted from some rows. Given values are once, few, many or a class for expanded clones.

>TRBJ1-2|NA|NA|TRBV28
TGTGCCAGCAGTTCCCGATCGGTCTATGGCTACACCTTC
CASSSRSVYGYTF
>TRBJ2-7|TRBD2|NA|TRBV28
TGTGCCAGCAGTTTATTGCGGTGGGGGGGAGGAAGCTCCTACGAGCAGTACTTC
CASSLLRWGGGSSYEQYF
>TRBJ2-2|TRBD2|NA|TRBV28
TGTGCCAGCAGTACCTCCCCCGGACTAGCGGGAGGTGTGGGCACCGGGGAGCTGTTTTTT
CASSTSPGLAGGVGTGELFF
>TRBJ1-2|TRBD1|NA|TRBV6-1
TGTGCCAGCAGTGGACAGGGTGAGGGGGACGGGTTC
CASSGQGEGDGF
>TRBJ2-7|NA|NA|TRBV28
TGTGCCAGCACCTACGACCGACAGACCTACGAGCAGTACTTC
CASTYDRQTYEQYF
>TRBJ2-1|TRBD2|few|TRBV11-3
TGTGCCAGCAGCGCGAGTCCTTGGACTAGCAGGACCTACAATGAGCAGTTCTTC
CASSASPWTSRTYNEQFF
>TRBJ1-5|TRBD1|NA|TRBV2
TGTGCCAGCCGGGACAGGGTTGACAATCAGCCCCAGCATTTT
CASRDRVDNQPQHF
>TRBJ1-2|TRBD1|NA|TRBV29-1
TGCAGCGTACAGGGGAGTGAGGACTATGGCTACACCTTC
CSVQGSEDYGYTF
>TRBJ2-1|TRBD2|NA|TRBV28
TGTGCCAGCAGTTCTAGCGGGAGGTTGGGCAATGAGCAGTTCTTC
CASSSSGRLGNEQFF
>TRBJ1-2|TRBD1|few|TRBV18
TGTGCCAGCTCAGAACAGGGGGGGACCTATGGCTACACCTTC
CASSEQGGTYGYTF
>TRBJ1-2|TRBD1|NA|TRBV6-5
TGTGCCAGCAGTGACCAGACAGGGGGCAATGGCTACACCTTC
CASSDQTGGNGYTF
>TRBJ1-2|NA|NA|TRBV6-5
TGTGCCAGCAGTTATAGTGGCCCAGGAAAGCCAGACGGCTACACCTTC
CASSYSGPGKPDGYTF
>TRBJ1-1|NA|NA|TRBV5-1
TGCGCCAGCAGCTTGGACGGGGAGAACACTGAAGCTTTCTTT
CASSLDGENTEAFF
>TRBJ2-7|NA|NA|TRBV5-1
TGCGCCAGCAGCTTGGAGTTTGTCGGGTCGGGGGACGAGCAGTACTTC
CASSLEFVGSGDEQYF
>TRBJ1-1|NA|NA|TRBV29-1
TGCAGCGTTCTACTTGAGACTGAAGCTTTCTTT
CSVLLETEAFF
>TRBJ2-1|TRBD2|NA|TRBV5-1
TGCGCCAGCAGCTTGACGGGACTAGCGGCACCTAATGAGCAGTTCTTC
CASSLTGLAAPNEQFF
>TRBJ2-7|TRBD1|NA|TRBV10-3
TGTGCCATCTGGACAGGGTTCCACGAGCAGTACTTC
CAIWTGFHEQYF
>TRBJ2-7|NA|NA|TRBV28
TGTGCCAGCAGTCGCACTATCGAGCTTTACGAGCAGTACTTC
CASSRTIELYEQYF
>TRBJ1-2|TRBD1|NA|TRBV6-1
TGTGCCAGCAGGACAGACAGGGGATTTAACTATGGCTACACCTTC
CASRTDRGFNYGYTF
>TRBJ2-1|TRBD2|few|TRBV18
TGTGCCAGCTCACCAGCACTAGCGGGTTACAATGAGCAGTTCTTC
CASSPALAGYNEQFF
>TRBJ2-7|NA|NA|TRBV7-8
TGTGCCAGCAGCTTATTGATCGGGAGCTCCGAGCAGTACTTC
CASSLLIGSSEQYF
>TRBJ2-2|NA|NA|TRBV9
TGTGCCAGCAGCGTAGGGACCTATCGGGGATACACCGGGGAGCTGTTTTTT
CASSVGTYRGYTGELFF
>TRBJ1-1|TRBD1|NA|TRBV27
TGTGCCAGCAGTTCGGACAGGGGGTACACTGAAGCTTTCTTT
CASSSDRGYTEAFF
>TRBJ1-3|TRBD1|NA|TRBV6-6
TGTGCCAGCAGCGACAGGGTTTCAGGCAACACCATATATTTT
CASSDRVSGNTIYF
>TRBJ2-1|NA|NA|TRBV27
TGTGCCAGCAGTCGTATGGGGCTAGAATTCCACAATGAGCAGTTCTTC
CASSRMGLEFHNEQFF
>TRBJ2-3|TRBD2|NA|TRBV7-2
TGTGCCAGCAGCTCTACACTAGCGGGGGCCTCAGGGGATACGCAGTATTTT
CASSSTLAGASGDTQYF
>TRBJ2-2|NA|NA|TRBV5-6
TGTGCCAGCAGCTTCGGACAGAACACCGGGGAGCTGTTTTTT
CASSFGQNTGELFF
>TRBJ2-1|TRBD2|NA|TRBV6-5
TGTGCCAGCAGTCCCCTCAGCGGGATGCTAAATGAGCAGTTCTTC
CASSPLSGMLNEQFF
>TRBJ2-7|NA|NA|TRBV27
TGTGCCAGCCCTCCCGCCGAGGGCAACGAGCAGTACTTC
CASPPAEGNEQYF
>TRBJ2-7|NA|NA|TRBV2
TGTGCCAGCAGCCTACAAACAGGGAACTCCTACGAGCAGTACTTC
CASSLQTGNSYEQYF
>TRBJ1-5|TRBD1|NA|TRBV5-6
TGTGCCAGCAGCCTTCGGACAGGGAACCAGCCCCAGCATTTT
CASSLRTGNQPQHF
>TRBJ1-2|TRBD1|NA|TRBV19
TGTGCCAGTAGTATGGATTCGGGACAGGGTAACTCTGGCTACACCTTC
CASSMDSGQGNSGYTF
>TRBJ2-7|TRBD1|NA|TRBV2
TGTGCCAGCACTAGCCGGGACAGGGGCTCCTACGAGCAGTACTTC
CASTSRDRGSYEQYF
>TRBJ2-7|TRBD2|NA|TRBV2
TGTGCCACCGGGACTAGCGGGACCTACGAGCAGTACTTC
CATGTSGTYEQYF
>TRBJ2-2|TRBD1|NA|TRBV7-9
TGTTCCAGCAGCTCCCGGGACAGGGACCCTAACACCGGGGAGCTGTTTTTT
CSSSSRDRDPNTGELFF
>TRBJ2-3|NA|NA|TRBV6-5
TGTGCCAGCAGTCTAGCGACTAGCACAGATACGCAGTATTTT
CASSLATSTDTQYF
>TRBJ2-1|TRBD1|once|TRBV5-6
TGTGCCAGCAGCCCTGTCGGGGACAGGGGCTACAATGAGCAGTTCTTC
CASSPVGDRGYNEQFF
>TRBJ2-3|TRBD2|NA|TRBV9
TGTGCCAGCAGCGCGTCTAGCGGGGTGGGGTTAGATACGCAGTATTTT
CASSASSGVGLDTQYF
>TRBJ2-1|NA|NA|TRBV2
TGTGCCAGCAGTTTAGGGACAAACAATGAGCAGTTCTTC
CASSLGTNNEQFF
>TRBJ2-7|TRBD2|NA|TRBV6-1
TGTGCCAGCAGTGAACCGGGACTAGCGAAGTACGAGCAGTACTTC
CASSEPGLAKYEQYF
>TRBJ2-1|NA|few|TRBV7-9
TGTGCCAGCAGCTTCCCGGCCAGGGGCGGATGGGAGCAGTTCTTC
CASSFPARGGWEQFF
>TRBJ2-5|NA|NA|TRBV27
TGTGCCAGCAGTAGAGTCGAGACCCAGTACTTC
CASSRVETQYF
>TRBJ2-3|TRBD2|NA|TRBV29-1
TGCAGCGCTTTAGCGGGGGGGCCAGTTACACAGTATTTT
CSALAGGPVTQYF
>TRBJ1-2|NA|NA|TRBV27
TGTGCCAGCAGTTTGGGAGGGCCCTATGGCTACACCTTC
CASSLGGPYGYTF
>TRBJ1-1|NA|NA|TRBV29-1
TGCAGCGGGACAACAAAGACAACGAACACTGAAGCTTTCTTT
CSGTTKTTNTEAFF
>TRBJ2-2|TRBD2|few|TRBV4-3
TGCGCCAGCAGCCAAGTGGTAGCGGGGATACTGAACACCGGGGAGCTGTTTTTT
CASSQVVAGILNTGELFF
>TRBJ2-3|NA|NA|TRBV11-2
TGTGCCAGCAGCCCAACTAGTACCAGTGATACGCAGTATTTT
CASSPTSTSDTQYF
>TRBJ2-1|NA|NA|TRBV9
TGTGCCAGCAGCCCGGGGTTGGGGACCTACAATGAGCAGTTCTTC
CASSPGLGTYNEQFF
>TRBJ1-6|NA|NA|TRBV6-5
TGTGCCAGCAGTTACTCAGGGGGCTCCTATAATTCACCCCTCCACTTT
CASSYSGGSYNSPLHF
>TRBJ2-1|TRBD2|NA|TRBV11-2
TGTGCCAGCAGCTCGCATTCCGGGAGGTCCTACAATGAGCAGTTCTTC
CASSSHSGRSYNEQFF